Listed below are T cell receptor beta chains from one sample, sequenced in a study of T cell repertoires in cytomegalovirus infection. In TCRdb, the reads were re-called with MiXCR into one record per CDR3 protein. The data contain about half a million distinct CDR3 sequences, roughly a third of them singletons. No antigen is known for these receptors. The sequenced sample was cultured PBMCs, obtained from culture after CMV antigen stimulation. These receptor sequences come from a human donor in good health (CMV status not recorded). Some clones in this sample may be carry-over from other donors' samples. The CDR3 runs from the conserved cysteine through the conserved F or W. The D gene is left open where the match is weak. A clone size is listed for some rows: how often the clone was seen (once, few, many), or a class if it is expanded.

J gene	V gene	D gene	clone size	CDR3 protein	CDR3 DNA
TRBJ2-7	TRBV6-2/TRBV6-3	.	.	CASSYSTARRYEQYF	TGTGCCAGCAGTTACTCGACGGCAAGGCGGTACGAGCAGTACTTC
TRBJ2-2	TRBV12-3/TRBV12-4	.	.	CAVSGVANTGELLF	TGTGCCGTATCGGGGGTTGCGAACACCGGGGAGCTGCTTTTT
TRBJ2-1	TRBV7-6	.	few	CASSLRGFDEQFF	TGTGCCAGCAGCTTAAGAGGGTTCGATGAGCAGTTCTTC
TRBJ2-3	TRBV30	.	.	CAWMGDSLDTQYF	TGTGCCTGGATGGGGGATAGCTTAGATACGCAGTATTTT
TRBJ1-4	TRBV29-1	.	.	CSVRLPLGEKLFF	TGCAGCGTTAGGCTCCCTCTAGGCGAAAAACTGTTTTTT
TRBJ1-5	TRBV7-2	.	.	CASSYALDQPQHF	TGTGCCAGCAGCTACGCGTTGGATCAGCCCCAGCATTTT
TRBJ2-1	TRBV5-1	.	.	CASSLVLPSSYNEQFF	TGCGCCAGCAGCTTGGTTTTGCCTTCCAGTTACAATGAGCAGTTCTTC
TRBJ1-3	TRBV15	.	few	CATSRDPGNTIYF	TGTGCCACCAGCAGGGATCCGGGAAACACCATATATTTT
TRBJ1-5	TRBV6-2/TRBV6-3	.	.	CASSYHSNQPQHF	TGTGCCAGCAGTTATCACAGTAATCAGCCCCAGCATTTT
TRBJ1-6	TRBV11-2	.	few	CASSSPSTGSPLHF	TGTGCCAGCAGCTCCCCCTCGACGGGGTCACCCCTCCACTTT
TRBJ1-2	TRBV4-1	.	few	CASSPVGQNYGYTF	TGCGCCAGCAGCCCAGTGGGGCAGAACTATGGCTACACCTTC
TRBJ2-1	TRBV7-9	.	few	CASSSPLGGVGNEQFF	TGTGCCAGCAGCTCCCCGTTAGGCGGGGTCGGCAATGAGCAGTTCTTC
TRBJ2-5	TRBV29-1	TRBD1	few	CSVARTGETKTQYF	TGCAGCGTTGCTAGGACAGGGGAGACGAAGACCCAGTACTTC
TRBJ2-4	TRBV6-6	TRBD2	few	CASSYSGTSGSVRNIQYF	TGTGCCAGCAGTTACTCGGGGACTAGCGGGAGCGTCCGAAACATTCAGTACTTC
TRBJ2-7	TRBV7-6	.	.	CASSLSESAGLSYEQYF	TGTGCCAGCAGCTTAAGTGAGAGTGCAGGCCTCTCCTACGAGCAGTACTTC
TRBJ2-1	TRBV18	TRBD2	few	CASSPPSGTRYEQFF	TGTGCCAGCTCTCCTCCTAGCGGGACACGATATGAGCAGTTCTTC
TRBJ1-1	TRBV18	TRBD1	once	CASSPNRGGGTEAFF	TGTGCCAGCTCACCCAACAGGGGAGGTGGGACTGAAGCTTTCTTT